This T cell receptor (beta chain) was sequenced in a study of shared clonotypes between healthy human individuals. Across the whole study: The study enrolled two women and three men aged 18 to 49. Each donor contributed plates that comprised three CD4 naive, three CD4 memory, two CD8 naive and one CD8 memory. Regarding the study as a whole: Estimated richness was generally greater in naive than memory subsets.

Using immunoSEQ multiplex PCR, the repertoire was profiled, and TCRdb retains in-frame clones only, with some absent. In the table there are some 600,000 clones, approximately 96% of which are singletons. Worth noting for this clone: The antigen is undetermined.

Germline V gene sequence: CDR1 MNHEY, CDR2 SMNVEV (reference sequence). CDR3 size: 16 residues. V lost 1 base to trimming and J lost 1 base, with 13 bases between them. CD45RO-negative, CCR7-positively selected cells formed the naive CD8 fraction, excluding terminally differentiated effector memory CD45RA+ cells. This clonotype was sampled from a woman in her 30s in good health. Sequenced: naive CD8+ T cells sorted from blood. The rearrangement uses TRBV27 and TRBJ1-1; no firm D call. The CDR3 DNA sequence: TGTGCCAGCAGTTTATACCCTTTAACCTGGAACACTGAAGCTTTCTTT. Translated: CASSLYPLTWNTEAFF.